A single sample is the source of the 10 T cell receptor beta chains below, sequenced in a study of cytomegalovirus exposure and HLA in healthy donors. PCR used 60 Vbeta primers and 13 Jbeta primers. Clones were sequenced by immunoSEQ multiplex PCR, and TCRdb holds only the in-frame ones, with some missing. The sample gives 140,000 or so clones, 75% to 80% of which show up once; over 2% is in the top ten. Sequencing input: PBMCs. These receptors came from a woman younger than 35 in good health and CMV-seropositive.

The CDR3 reads CASSAADRVGPMHTIYF. The CDR3 DNA follows: TGTGCCAGCAGCGCCGCGGACAGGGTCGGCCCCATGCACACCATATATTTT. This sequence joins TRBV7-2 and TRBJ1-3; 8 bases match TRBD1. Germline V gene data show CDR1 as SGHTA and CDR2 as FQGNSA. The CDR3 sequence is 17 residues long. Trimming removed 5 bases from V and 8 bases from J; junction bases left unmatched: 17.

J is TRBJ1-2 and V is TRBV30; D is perhaps TRBD1 (5 bases). Germline CDR1 and CDR2: GTSNPN and SVGIG (reference sequence). Deletions cut 3 bases from V and 5 bases from J, with 13 bases between. The CDR3 sequence is 13 residues long. This CDR3 is CAWSPGRGYGYTF. CDR3 in DNA: TGTGCCTGGAGCCCGGGGAGGGGATATGGCTACACCTTC.

The chain couples TRBV5-1 to TRBJ1-3; D is undetermined. Per the germline V gene, CDR1 is SGHRS and CDR2 is YFSETQ. The length of the CDR3 is 16 residues. Trimming cost V 4 bases and J 0 bases, with 14 bases left between them. This chain's CDR3 is CASSPDPGGSGNTIYF. The CDR3 DNA is TGCGCCAGCAGCCCCGACCCGGGAGGCTCTGGAAACACCATATATTTT.

This clone was detected once. The V and J genes are TRBV5-1 and TRBJ1-1; TRBD1 matches 9 bases. Germline CDR1 reads SGHRS; CDR2 reads YFSETQ. Trimming took 0 bases from V and 4 from J; bases not matched to a gene: 4. The CDR3 length is 15 residues. DNA of the CDR3: TGCGCCAGCAGCTTGGGGACAGGGGTAAGCACTGAAGCTTTCTTT. Translated: CASSLGTGVSTEAFF.

The chain combines TRBV5-6 with TRBJ1-1; unclear D gene. Germline V gene sequence: CDR1 SGHDT, CDR2 YYEEEE. The CDR3 consists of 14 residues. Trimming took 4 bases from V and 4 from J, leaving 14 bases between them. The CDR3 here is CASSRAGEITEAFF. The CDR3 region has the DNA TGTGCCAGCAGCCGCGCGGGAGAGATCACTGAAGCTTTCTTT.

The rearrangement uses TRBV18 and TRBJ2-5; 11 bases agree with TRBD2. Germline values: CDR1 KGHSH, CDR2 LQKENI. This CDR3 contains 19 residues. V lost 6 bases and J lost 2; bases outside the gene matches: 17. The CDR3 coding sequence is TGTGCCAGCTCCCGCCGCGGGCTAGCGGGGGGACCACTGCAAGAGACCCAGTACTTC. This translates into CASSRRGLAGGPLQETQYF.

The CDR3 loop is CASRPGTGGDTQYF. In DNA, the CDR3 is TGTGCCAGCAGACCCGGGACAGGGGGAGATACGCAGTATTTT. The rearrangement joins TRBV6-6 to TRBJ2-3; 11 nucleotides agree with TRBD1. CDR1 and CDR2 from the germline V gene are MNHNY and SVGAGI (reference sequence). The CDR3 has 14 residues. V dropped 6 bases and J dropped 5; count of bases not matched to a gene: 4.

This sequence joins TRBV18 and TRBJ2-5, with 7 nucleotides matching TRBD1. CDR1 and CDR2 from the germline V gene are KGHSH and LQKENI. The V gene end was trimmed by 1 base and the J gene end by 2 bases; junction bases not matched to a gene: 13. The CDR3 runs to 18 residues. The CDR3 spells CASSPRQGVPARQETQYF. CDR3 DNA sequence: TGTGCCAGCTCACCACGACAGGGCGTCCCCGCAAGGCAAGAGACCCAGTACTTC.

The chain is built from TRBV28 and TRBJ1-2; D ambiguous. The germline gives CDR1 MDHEN, CDR2 SYDVKM. Trimming left V 5 bases short and J 3 bases short, with 7 bases between. CDR3 length: 12 residues. The CDR3 DNA is TGTGCCAGCAGTCTTAATTACTATGGCTACACCTTC. Translated: CASSLNYYGYTF.

J is TRBJ2-5 and V is TRBV29-1, with 10 positions matching TRBD2. Trimming removed 3 bases from V and 7 bases from J; junction bases left unmatched: 8. Germline CDR1 and CDR2: SQVTM and ANQGSEA. The CDR3 consists of 14 residues. CDR3 amino acids: CSVDSTSGVGTQYF. DNA for the CDR3: TGCAGCGTTGATAGTACTAGCGGGGTGGGGACCCAGTACTTC. Full variable domain (missing parts from reference TRBV29-1 and TRBJ2-5): SAVISQKPSRDICQRGTSLTIQCQVDSQVTMMFWYRQQPGQSLTLIATANQGSEATYESGFVIDKFPISRPNLTFSTLTVSNMSPEDSSIYLCSVDSTSGVGTQYFGPGTRLLVL.